Each of the 14 T cell receptor beta chains below was sequenced from the same sample in a study of response to subunit inactivated influenza vaccine. TCRdb independently ran MiXCR on the RT-PCR reads; one entry per CDR3 protein. The sample records roughly 700,000 distinct CDR3 sequences, more than 15% being singletons. Source: PBMCs from blood, taken approximately 12 days after vaccination. The receptors were gathered from a man aged 45-65 years who received an inactivated influenza vaccine.

V is TRBV28 and J is TRBJ2-2; 7 nucleotides line up with TRBD1. The CDR3 has 14 residues. The junction had 7 bases not matched to a gene; V was cut back by 5 bases and J by 7 bases. Germline V gene lookup returns CDR1 MDHEN and CDR2 SYDVKM. CDR3 residues: CASSPPRDSGELFF. As DNA, the CDR3 is TGTGCCAGCAGTCCGCCCCGGGACAGCGGGGAGCTGTTTTTT.

The chain joins TRBV29-1 to TRBJ2-1; D remains ambiguous. CDR1 is SQVTM, CDR2 ANQGSEA, per germline. Trimming cost V 2 bases and J 6 bases, with 11 bases left between them. The CDR3 totals 13 residues. The CDR3 here is CSVELITGNEQFF. The DNA of the CDR3 is TGCAGCGTTGAATTAATTACCGGCAATGAGCAGTTCTTC.

This clonotype turned up a few times. This chain joins TRBV12-3 or TRBV12-4 and TRBJ1-1; D gene ambiguous. This CDR3 has 14 residues. Between the trimmed V and J ends, which lost 4 bases and 0 bases, there was a span of 9 bases. Written as DNA, the CDR3 is TGTGCCAGCAGTTACCGGTTTATGAACACTGAAGCTTTCTTT. Protein sequence: CASSYRFMNTEAFF.

V usage is TRBV9 and J usage is TRBJ2-3, with D perhaps being TRBD1 or TRBD2 (6 bases each). Trimming left V 10 bases short and J 2 bases short, with 14 bases between. The germline CDR1 and CDR2 sequences are SGDLS and YYNGEE. The CDR3 consists of 13 residues. The CDR3 nucleotides are TGTGCCTCGGGGGCGACCATCACAGATACGCAGTATTTT. It yields the protein CASGATITDTQYF. Using reference TRBV9 and TRBJ2-3 for the parts outside the CDR3, the full variable domain is DSGVTQTPKHLITATGQRVTLRCSPRSGDLSVYWYQQSLDQGLQFLIQYYNGEERAKGNILERFSAQQFPDLHSELNLSSLELGDSALYFCASGATITDTQYFGPGTRLTVL.

As to this clonotype: Sequence at one end of the junction differs from germline and may be a read error. The rearrangement uses TRBV7-2 and TRBJ2-1; weak D call: TRBD2 (5 bases). This CDR3 spans 15 amino acids. In germline, CDR1 is SGHTA, CDR2 FQGNSA. CDR3 protein: CASSLVVGSDNEQFF. CDR3 DNA: TGTGCCAGCAGTTTAGTAGTTGGGAGCGACAATGAGCAGTTCTTC.

There are a few counts of this clonotype. V and J are TRBV24-1 and TRBJ2-1; D is unresolved. Germline assignment: CDR1 KGHDR and CDR2 SFDVKD. There are 15 residues in the CDR3. Trimming shortened V by 5 bases and J by 1 base, and 11 bases separated the two germline ends. The CDR3: CATSGARESYNEQFF. Here the CDR3 DNA reads TGTGCCACCAGTGGGGCAAGAGAATCCTACAATGAGCAGTTCTTC.

This clonotype was seen ten or more times. The chain has TRBV5-1 and TRBJ2-4; TRBD2 might be the D (5 bases). Trimming stripped 4 bases from V and 6 bases from J, with 11 bases between. CDR1 and CDR2 from the germline V gene are SGHRS and YFSETQ. This CDR3 is built from 13 residues. The DNA of the CDR3 is TGCGCCAGCAGCCCCAGCGGCGGAAACATTCAGTACTTC. Translation gives CASSPSGGNIQYF.

This clonotype was observed a handful of times. This rearrangement joins TRBV27 to TRBJ2-1, with a tentative D call TRBD1 (6 bases). The CDR3 has 14 residues. Germline V CDR1 and CDR2: MNHEY, SMNVEV (reference sequence). V lost 6 bases, J lost 5 bases, and 14 bases lay in between. The DNA for the CDR3 is TGTGCCAGCAGAACGTCCGGACAGCACAATGAGCAGTTCTTC. As protein: CASRTSGQHNEQFF.

The chain joins TRBV29-1 to TRBJ1-4, with D unclear. The ends were cut back, 4 bases at V and 8 bases at J, with 11 bases in the middle. CDR3 length: 12 amino acids. The germline V gene has CDR1 SQVTM and CDR2 ANQGSEA. The CDR3 DNA follows: TGCAGCGTTGTAACATTACAGGAAAAACTGTTTTTT. It encodes CSVVTLQEKLFF.

This clonotype was recorded a few times. The rearrangement joins TRBV4-1 to TRBJ2-2; 9 bases are a match to TRBD1. The CDR3 is 15 residues long. V was clipped by 4 bases and J by 4 bases; unmatched bases: 4. CDR1 MGHRA and CDR2 YSYEKL come from the germline V gene. DNA for the CDR3: TGCGCCAGCAGCCGACAGGGGGTTTTCACCGGGGAGCTGTTTTTT. Its protein product is CASSRQGVFTGELFF.

V is TRBV29-1 and J is TRBJ1-1; D ambiguous. This CDR3 is 13 amino acids long. V was shortened by 4 bases and J by 1 base, with 10 bases between the two germline ends. Germline V gives CDR1 SQVTM, CDR2 ANQGSEA. CDR3 loop: CSVGRRTNTEAFF. The CDR3 DNA sequence: TGCAGCGTTGGTCGGCGCACGAACACTGAAGCTTTCTTT.

This clonotype was counted only a few times. The J gene is TRBJ2-7, the V gene TRBV2; tentatively, D is TRBD1 (6 bases). V shed 6 bases and J shed 7 bases, with 13 bases lying between them. This CDR3 has 12 residues. Germline lookup yields CDR1 SNHLY and CDR2 FYNNEI. CDR3: CASSVTGPEQYF. CDR3 sequence (DNA): TGTGCCAGCAGCGTGACAGGTCCTGAGCAGTACTTC.

The table lists this clonotype with many counts. The chain combines TRBV12-3 or TRBV12-4 with TRBJ2-7, with a weak D call TRBD2 (6 bases). Between the trimmed V and J ends, which lost 3 bases and 1 base, there was a span of 13 bases. This CDR3 spans 15 amino acids. The CDR3 DNA follows: TGTGCCAGCAGTTTCGTACTAGCCGATTCCTACGAGCAGTACTTC. It encodes CASSFVLADSYEQYF.

The chain carries TRBV4-3 and TRBJ1-4; D not certain. Germline CDR1 is LGHNA and CDR2 is YSLEER. The CDR3 runs 15 residues. V gave up 0 bases and J gave up 5 bases, with 10 bases separating them. For the CDR3, the DNA is TGCGCCAGCAGCCAAGATAGGCGGGAGAATGAAAAACTGTTTTTT. This sequence encodes CASSQDRRENEKLFF.